The present T cell receptor beta chain was sequenced within a study of CD4 T cells in relation to SARS-CoV-2 and coronaviruses. V was shortened by 4 bases and J by 8 bases, with 6 bases between the two germline ends. This CDR3 is 11 amino acids long. Germline V gene data show CDR1 as SGHTA and CDR2 as FQGNSA. The unexposed donors gave CD4+ T cells in 2011-2018, prior to COVID-19. After about ten days of culture, CD4+ T cells were isolated. Using immunoSEQ multiplex PCR, the repertoire was profiled, and TCRdb retains in-frame clones only, with some absent. This table has tens of thousands of clones, 60% to 85% appearing once. A note on this clone: Its cognate antigen is unknown.

This chain uses TRBV7-2 with TRBJ2-1; no firm D call. Input material: CD4+ T cells from PBMCs, cultured in vitro. The TCR comes from a human donor in good health. The chain's CDR3 is CASSSRYEQFF. CDR3 nucleotide sequence: TGTGCCAGCAGCTCACGGTATGAGCAGTTCTTC.